The source of this T cell receptor (beta chain) is a study of T cells in Graves' hyperthyroidism and ophthalmopathy. Study results and limitations: Also found in blood were most expanded thyroid clonotypes above 0.001. Onset of ophthalmopathy came a median approximately 6 months after the model predicted it.

There were TCR beta CDR3 regions amplified from RNA transcripts. In the first-round RT-PCR of the TCR CDR3, the HTBI primer set was used. A single record per CDR3 protein comes from TCRdb applying MiXCR to the multiplex PCR reads. The sample consists of fewer than 750,000 distinct CDR3 sequences, roughly 14% of them appearing once. Diagnosis rested on symptoms, serum thyroxine and TRAb, thyroid ultrasound, and orbital computed tomography. V was pared by 0 bases and J by 2 bases, with 6 bases of the junction left unmatched. The CDR3 loop spans 17 amino acids. CDR1 MNHEY and CDR2 SMNVEV come from the germline V gene (reference sequence). This clonotype was recorded at least ten times. The target antigen is unknown.

Sample: blood. The TCR comes from a woman in her thirties or forties with Graves' ophthalmopathy. This rearrangement joins TRBV27 to TRBJ2-5; 10 positions agree with TRBD2. In nucleotides, the CDR3 is TGTGCCAGCAGTTTATCCCTAGCGGGAGCTTGGCAAGAGACCCAGTACTTC. Encoded protein: CASSLSLAGAWQETQYF.